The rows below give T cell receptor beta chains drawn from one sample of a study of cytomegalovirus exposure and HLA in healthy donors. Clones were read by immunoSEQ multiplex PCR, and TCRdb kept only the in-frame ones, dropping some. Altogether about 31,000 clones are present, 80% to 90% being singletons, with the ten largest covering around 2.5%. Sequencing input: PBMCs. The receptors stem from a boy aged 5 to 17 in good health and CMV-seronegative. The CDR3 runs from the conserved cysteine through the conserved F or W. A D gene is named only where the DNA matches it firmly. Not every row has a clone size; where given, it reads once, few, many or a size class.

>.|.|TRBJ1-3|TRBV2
TGTGCCAGCAGTGTTGCAGGCCGGTCTGGAAACACCATATATTTT
CASSVAGRSGNTIYF
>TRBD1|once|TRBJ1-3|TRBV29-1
TGCAGCGTTGGACCAGGGGGCTCTGGAAACACCATATATTTT
CSVGPGGSGNTIYF
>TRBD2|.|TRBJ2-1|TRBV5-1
TGCGCCAGCAGCTACGGGACTACCTCCCAAGAGCAGTTCTTC
CASSYGTTSQEQFF
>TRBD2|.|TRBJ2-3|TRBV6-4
TGTGCCAGCAGTGAAACTCTCGGGGGGGGGTATGATACGCAGTATTTT
CASSETLGGGYDTQYF
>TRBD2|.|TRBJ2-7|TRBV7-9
TGTGCCAGCAGCCCGACTAGCGGGGGGTACGAGCAGTACTTC
CASSPTSGGYEQYF
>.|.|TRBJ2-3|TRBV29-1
TGCAGCGTTGGGGCAATGCCTAGCACAGATACGCAGTATTTT
CSVGAMPSTDTQYF
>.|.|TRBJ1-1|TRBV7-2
TGTGCCAGCAGCTTAGCTATCGGGATGAACACTGAAGCTTTCTTT
CASSLAIGMNTEAFF
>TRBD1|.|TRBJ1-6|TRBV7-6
TGTGCCAGCAGCTCCACAGGGGATTCACCCCTCCACTTT
CASSSTGDSPLHF
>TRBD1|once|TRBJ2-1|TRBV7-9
TGTTCCAGCAGCTTAGGGGGCCCCGAGCAGTTCTTC
CSSSLGGPEQFF
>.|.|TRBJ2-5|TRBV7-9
TGTGCCAGCAGCTTTTCACAGGGAAACCAAGAGACCCAGTACTTC
CASSFSQGNQETQYF
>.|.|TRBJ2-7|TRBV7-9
TGTGCCAGCAGCGATTTGTCCGGACAAAAAAACTACGAGCAGTACTTC
CASSDLSGQKNYEQYF
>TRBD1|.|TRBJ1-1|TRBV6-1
TGTGCCAGCAGATGGACAGGGGTCACTGAAGCTTTCTTT
CASRWTGVTEAFF
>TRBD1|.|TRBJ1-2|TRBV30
TGTGCCTGGAGTCGGGCCGGGACAGGGGAAGGCCATGGCTACACCTTC
CAWSRAGTGEGHGYTF
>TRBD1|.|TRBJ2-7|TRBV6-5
TGTGCCAGCAGTTACTTGGACAGGGGGCCCTACGAGCAGTACTTC
CASSYLDRGPYEQYF
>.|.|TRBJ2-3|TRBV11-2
TGTGCCAGCAGCGCCAGCGGGGATACGCAGTATTTT
CASSASGDTQYF
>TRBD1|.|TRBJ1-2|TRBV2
TGTGCCAGCAGTGAGAGTCAGGGGGGTGGCTACACCTTC
CASSESQGGGYTF
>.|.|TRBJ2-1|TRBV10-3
TGTGCCATCAGTGACCCCAAGAGCTCCTACAATGAGCAGTTCTTC
CAISDPKSSYNEQFF
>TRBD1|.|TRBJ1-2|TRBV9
TGTGCCAGCAGCTCCAGAGAGGGGACAGCCTATGGCTACACCTTC
CASSSREGTAYGYTF
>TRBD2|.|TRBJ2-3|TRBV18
TGTGCCAGCTCACCACGTGCCGGGGGGACGACTAGCACAGATACGCAGTATTTT
CASSPRAGGTTSTDTQYF
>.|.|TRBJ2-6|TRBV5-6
TGTGCCAGCAGCTTGGCGGGTTATGGGGCCAACGTCCTGACTTTC
CASSLAGYGANVLTF
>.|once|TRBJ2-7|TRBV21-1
TGTGCCAGCGGCCGGGACAGCACCTACGAGCAGTACTTC
CASGRDSTYEQYF
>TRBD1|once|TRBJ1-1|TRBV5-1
TGCGCCAGCAGTGGAGGGGGCGGCGGCACTGAAGCTTTCTTT
CASSGGGGGTEAFF
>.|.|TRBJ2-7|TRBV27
TGTGCCAGCAGTGTATCGTCCGCCAGGGGCTACGAGCAGTACTTC
CASSVSSARGYEQYF
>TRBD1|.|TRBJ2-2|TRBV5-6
TGTGCCAGCAGCTTTATCCCGGGACAGGGGAAAGCCGGGGAGCTGTTTTTT
CASSFIPGQGKAGELFF
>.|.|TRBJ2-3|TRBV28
TGTGCCAGCAGTCCCCGGGACTTTAGCACAGATACGCAGTATTTT
CASSPRDFSTDTQYF
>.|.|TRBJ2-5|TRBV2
TGTGCCAGCAGTGAACCAGCCACCGGGAACGAAGAGACCCAGTACTTC
CASSEPATGNEETQYF
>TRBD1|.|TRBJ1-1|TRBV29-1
TGCAGCGTTAGACAGGGGATTTGGACTGAAGCTTTCTTT
CSVRQGIWTEAFF
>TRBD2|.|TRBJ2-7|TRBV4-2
TGTGCCAGCAGCCAAGTAGGGAGGGAGCCAGGGAGATACGAGCAGTACTTC
CASSQVGREPGRYEQYF
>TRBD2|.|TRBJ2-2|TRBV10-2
TGCGCCAGCAGTGAGTCCCCGTCTAGCGGGGCGAACACCGGGGAGCTGTTTTTT
CASSESPSSGANTGELFF
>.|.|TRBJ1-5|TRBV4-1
TGCGCCAGCAGCCAAGACCCGGGACTGAGTCCCAATAGCAATCAGCCCCAGCATTTT
CASSQDPGLSPNSNQPQHF
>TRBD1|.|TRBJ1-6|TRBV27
TGTGCCAGCAGTTTGGACAGGCCGAGCTCCTATAATTCACCCCTCCACTTT
CASSLDRPSSYNSPLHF
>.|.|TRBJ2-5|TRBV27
TGTGCCAGCAGTTTGATCGACAGGCAAGAGACCCAGTACTTC
CASSLIDRQETQYF
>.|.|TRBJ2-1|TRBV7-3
TGTGCCAGCAGCTACTCGGGACTGGGCGATGAGCAGTTCTTC
CASSYSGLGDEQFF
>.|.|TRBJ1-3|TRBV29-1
TGCAGCGCGGCCAGGGTCTCTGGAAACACCATATATTTT
CSAARVSGNTIYF
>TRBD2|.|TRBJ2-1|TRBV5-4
TGTGCCAGCAGCTTGATGGGACTAGCGGGGGGGAACTCCTACAATGAGCAGTTCTTC
CASSLMGLAGGNSYNEQFF
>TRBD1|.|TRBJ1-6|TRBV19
TGTGCCAGTAAAGGTGCACAGGGGAATTCACCCCTCCACTTT
CASKGAQGNSPLHF
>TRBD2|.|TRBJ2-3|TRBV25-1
TGTGCCAGCAGGGGGCGGGGGGGGTCCACAGATACGCAGTATTTT
CASRGRGGSTDTQYF
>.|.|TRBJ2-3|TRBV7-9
TGTGCCAGCAGCAGGCGGGAAGATACGCAGTATTTT
CASSRREDTQYF
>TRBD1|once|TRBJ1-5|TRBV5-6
TGTGCCAGCAGCTTCGGGACAGTTAATCAGCCCCAGCATTTT
CASSFGTVNQPQHF
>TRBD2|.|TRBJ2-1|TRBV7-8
TGTGCCAGCAGCCGAAAACTAGCGGGGATCTACAATGAGCAGTTCTTC
CASSRKLAGIYNEQFF
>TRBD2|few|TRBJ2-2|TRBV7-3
TGTGCCAGCAGCTTATCCGGGACTAGCGGGGGGGCCGCCGGGGAGCTGTTTTTT
CASSLSGTSGGAAGELFF